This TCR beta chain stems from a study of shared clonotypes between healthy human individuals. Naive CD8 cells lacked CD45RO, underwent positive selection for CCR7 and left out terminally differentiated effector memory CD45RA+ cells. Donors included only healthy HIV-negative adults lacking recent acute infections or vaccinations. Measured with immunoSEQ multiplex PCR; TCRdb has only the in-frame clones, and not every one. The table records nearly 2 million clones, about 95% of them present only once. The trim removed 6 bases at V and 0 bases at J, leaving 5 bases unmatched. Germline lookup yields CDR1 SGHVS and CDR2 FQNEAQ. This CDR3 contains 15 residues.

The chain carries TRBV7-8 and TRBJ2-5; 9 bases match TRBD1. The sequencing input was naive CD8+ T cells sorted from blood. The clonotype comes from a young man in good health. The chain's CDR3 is CASSIWTGDQETQYF. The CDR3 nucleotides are TGTGCCAGCAGTATTTGGACAGGGGACCAAGAGACCCAGTACTTC.